Each of the 26 T cell receptor beta chains below was sequenced from the same sample in a study of blood T cell repertoires in COVID-19. Here immunoSEQ multiplex PCR was the method, and the copy in TCRdb shows in-frame clones only, minus some. The data show roughly 150,000 clones, approximately 80% seen once. Sequenced input: peripheral blood. All receptors come from a man aged 65 to 85 who had recovered from COVID-19.

This rearrangement joins TRBV11-3 to TRBJ2-7; D is unresolved. CDR1 SGHNT and CDR2 YENEEA come from the germline V gene. Trimming removed 1 base at V and 4 bases at J, with 5 bases between. This CDR3 comprises 12 residues. CDR3: CASSLGSYEQYF. The CDR3 DNA sequence: TGTGCCAGCAGCTTAGGCAGTTACGAGCAGTACTTC.

This clone was counted a single time. The chain has TRBV6-5 and TRBJ2-3, with 9 bases that match TRBD2. Germline CDR1 is MNHEY and CDR2 is SVGAGI. The V gene end was trimmed by 6 bases and the J gene end by 2 bases; junction bases not matched to a gene: 6. The CDR3 spans 15 residues. The CDR3 here is CASSLAGPDTDTQYF. The DNA of the CDR3 is TGTGCCAGCAGCCTAGCGGGACCGGACACAGATACGCAGTATTTT.

The chain employs TRBV6-6 and TRBJ2-7, with a possible D match to TRBD2 (6 bases). The germline V and J ends were trimmed by 4 bases and 1 base, with 8 bases remaining between them. CDR3 length: 13 amino acids. Germline V gives CDR1 MNHNY, CDR2 SVGAGI (reference sequence). Written as DNA, the CDR3 is TGTGCCAGCAGTTTCGGGGGTTCCTACGAGCAGTACTTC. Protein: CASSFGGSYEQYF.

The gene calls are TRBV6-5 and TRBJ2-2; D not certain. Trimming took off 1 base at V and 2 bases at J, with 8 bases between the two ends. Germline V CDR1 and CDR2: MNHEY, SVGAGI. This CDR3 comprises 15 residues. CDR3: CASSYFPFNTGELFF. CDR3 DNA sequence: TGTGCCAGCAGTTACTTCCCTTTCAACACCGGGGAGCTGTTTTTT.

The CDR3 loop is CASWGGQGGYEQYF. CDR3 sequence (DNA): TGTGCCAGCTGGGGAGGACAGGGCGGATACGAGCAGTACTTC. The chain couples TRBV27 to TRBJ2-7, with 8 bases lining up with TRBD1. The V gene end was trimmed by 8 bases and the J gene end by 4 bases; junction bases not matched to a gene: 10. This CDR3 comprises 14 residues. Per the germline V gene, CDR1 is MNHEY and CDR2 is SMNVEV (reference sequence).

The V gene is TRBV9, the J gene TRBJ2-3; maybe TRBD2 (5 bases). Trimming pared 0 bases from V and 3 bases from J, leaving 8 bases between. Per germline, CDR1 SGDLS and CDR2 YYNGEE. The length of the CDR3 is 14 residues. The CDR3 DNA reads as TGTGCCAGCAGCGTAGCTAGGGAGACAGATACGCAGTATTTT. Amino acid sequence: CASSVARETDTQYF. Together with reference TRBV9 and TRBJ2-3, the CDR3 gives the full variable domain: DSGVTQTPKHLITATGQRVTLRCSPRSGDLSVYWYQQSLDQGLQFLIQYYNGEERAKGNILERFSAQQFPDLHSELNLSSLELGDSALYFCASSVARETDTQYFGPGTRLTVL.

The chain joins TRBV3-1 (or the pseudogene TRBV3-2) to TRBJ1-6; D might be TRBD1 (5 bases). This CDR3 has 12 amino acids. Germline CDR1 and CDR2: LGHDT and YNNKEL (reference sequence). The V end was cut by 7 bases, the J end by 7 bases, with 8 bases between. CDR3 sequence reads: CASKSGNSPLHF. The CDR3 nucleotides are TGTGCCAGCAAGTCAGGGAATTCACCCCTCCACTTT.

The gene calls are TRBV6-2 or TRBV6-3 and TRBJ2-7; D possibly corresponds to TRBD2 (6 bases). This CDR3 spans 16 amino acids. Germline CDR1 and CDR2: MNHEY and SVGEGT. Trimming took 4 bases from V and 6 from J, leaving 22 bases between them. For the CDR3, the DNA is TGTGCCAGCAGTTCGGGTGGCGGGACGACTCTTCGCGAGCAGTACTTC. The encoded protein is CASSSGGGTTLREQYF.

This chain uses TRBV7-6 with TRBJ2-1, with 12 bases lining up with TRBD2. V lost 2 bases and J lost 7; bases outside the gene matches: 6. Per the germline V gene, CDR1 is SGHVS and CDR2 is FNYEAQ. This CDR3 is built from 16 residues. The CDR3 DNA is TGTGCCAGCAGCTTAACTAGCGGGAGGACTGGGAATGAGCAGTTCTTC. Amino acid sequence: CASSLTSGRTGNEQFF.

The chain recombines TRBV9 with TRBJ2-2; D remains unclear. Trimming took off 0 bases at V and 0 bases at J, with 3 bases between the two ends. Germline V gives CDR1 SGDLS, CDR2 YYNGEE. CDR3 length: 14 residues. CDR3 DNA sequence: TGTGCCAGCAGCGTAGTCGCGAACACCGGGGAGCTGTTTTTT. Translated, it gives CASSVVANTGELFF.

The chain joins TRBV18 to TRBJ2-3, with 8 bases fitting TRBD2. Germline loops: CDR1 KGHSH, CDR2 LQKENI. The CDR3 sequence is 15 residues long. The junction had 6 bases not matched to a gene; V was cut back by 5 bases and J by 2 bases. The CDR3 loop reads CASSGTSGSTDTQYF. The CDR3 nucleotides read TGTGCCAGCTCAGGAACTAGCGGATCCACAGATACGCAGTATTTT.

This clone was found a few times. The chain carries TRBV3-1 (or the pseudogene TRBV3-2) and TRBJ1-1; 8 bases line up with TRBD1. Germline assignment: CDR1 LGHDT and CDR2 YNNKEL (reference sequence). V lost 0 bases, J lost 10 bases, and 1 base stayed unmatched. This CDR3 is 12 amino acids long. The DNA for the CDR3 is TGTGCCAGCAGCCAAGACAGGGGGCCAGCTTTCTTT. Translated: CASSQDRGPAFF.

This sequence joins TRBV7-9 and TRBJ2-7; D remains unclear. Germline CDR1 is SEHNR and CDR2 is FQNEAQ (reference sequence). The CDR3 has 13 amino acids. Trimming took 7 bases from V and 1 from J, leaving 11 bases between them. The CDR3 spells CASIAYGSYEQYF. The CDR3 bases are TGTGCCAGCATAGCTTATGGGTCCTACGAGCAGTACTTC.

The rearrangement links TRBV7-2 to TRBJ2-7; 8 bases are a match to TRBD1. Losses at the gene ends were 3 bases for V and 0 bases for J; bases not matched to a gene: 1. The germline V gene has CDR1 SGHTA and CDR2 FQGNSA. This CDR3 region has 14 residues. This chain's CDR3 is CASSFTGGSYEQYF. As DNA, the CDR3 is TGTGCCAGCAGCTTTACAGGGGGCTCCTACGAGCAGTACTTC. Full variable domain (outside the CDR3, taken from reference TRBV7-2 and TRBJ2-7): GAGVSQSPSNKVTEKGKDVELRCDPISGHTALYWYRQSLGQGLEFLIYFQGNSAPDKSGLPSDRFSAERTGGSVSTLTIQRTQQEDSAVYLCASSFTGGSYEQYFGPGTRLTVT.

The V and J genes are TRBV3-1 (or the pseudogene TRBV3-2) and TRBJ2-3, with D possibly matching TRBD2 (6 bases). The germline gives CDR1 LGHDT, CDR2 YNNKEL (reference sequence). Trimming removed 4 bases from V and 5 bases from J, with 16 bases in between. CDR3 size: 15 residues. The CDR3 loop reads CASSLATRYIDTQYF. In nucleotides, the CDR3 is TGTGCCAGCAGCCTGGCGACTAGATATATAGATACGCAGTATTTT.

The V call is TRBV5-6, the J call TRBJ2-3; 11 nucleotides agree with TRBD2. Looked up from germline, CDR1 is SGHDT and CDR2 is YYEEEE. V was pared by 4 bases and J by 2 bases, with 6 bases of the junction left unmatched. This CDR3 spans 16 amino acids. The CDR3 is CASSLGTSGYTDTQYF. The CDR3 DNA is TGTGCCAGCAGCCTTGGGACTAGCGGATACACAGATACGCAGTATTTT.

This clone showed up just once. The genes are TRBV12-3 or TRBV12-4 and TRBJ1-1; D remains ambiguous. There are 12 residues in the CDR3. The V end was cut by 3 bases, the J end by 13 bases, with 15 bases between. The CDR3 loop is CASSFERLGGFF. The CDR3 DNA sequence: TGTGCCAGCAGTTTCGAGAGATTAGGCGGTTTCTTT.

Only a few counts were recorded for this clone. V gene TRBV2 combines with J gene TRBJ1-3; 9 bases line up with TRBD1. Germline V CDR1 and CDR2: SNHLY, FYNNEI. J was trimmed by 3 bases and V by 7 bases; bases with no gene match: 4. The CDR3 consists of 14 residues. CDR3 loop: CASMDRGFGNTIYF. CDR3 nucleotide sequence: TGTGCCAGCATGGACAGGGGATTTGGAAACACCATATATTTT.

In this sample, this clone turned up once. The chain uses TRBV28 and TRBJ2-3; D may be TRBD1 (5 bases). Trimming shortened V by 6 bases and J by 2 bases, and 15 bases separated the two germline ends. CDR1 MDHEN and CDR2 SYDVKM come from the germline V gene. The CDR3 is 15 residues long. The CDR3 nucleotides are TGTGCCAGCAGGCCTAGGGGCGGCTTCACAGATACGCAGTATTTT. Translated: CASRPRGGFTDTQYF.

The rearrangement joins TRBV28 to TRBJ1-1; 7 bases agree with TRBD1. The ends lost 6 bases at V and 6 bases at J; junction bases unmatched: 10. The CDR3 extends over 14 amino acids. CDR1 MDHEN and CDR2 SYDVKM come from the germline V gene. Here the CDR3 reads CASSPQQGWSEAFF. The CDR3 bases are TGTGCCAGCAGCCCCCAACAGGGGTGGTCTGAAGCTTTCTTT.

CDR3 bases: TGCGCCAGCAGCCAACATCCGTCCCCAGAAACTAACTATGGCTACACCTTC. Translation: CASSQHPSPETNYGYTF. This chain uses TRBV4-1 with TRBJ1-2, with unresolved D. The V end lost 2 bases, the J end lost 0 bases, and 16 bases lay between the germline ends. The CDR3 is 17 residues long. Germline CDR1 MGHRA, CDR2 YSYEKL.

This clone was seen a few times. The V and J genes are TRBV30 and TRBJ1-4; no firm D call. Germline values: CDR1 GTSNPN, CDR2 SVGIG (reference sequence). Trimming took off 4 bases at V and 6 bases at J, with 12 bases between the two ends. The CDR3 runs 13 residues. CDR3 loop: CAWTPGPYEKLFF. The CDR3 coding sequence is TGTGCCTGGACCCCCGGTCCCTATGAAAAACTGTTTTTT.

This rearrangement joins TRBV4-3 to TRBJ2-1, with a weak D call TRBD2 (6 bases). This CDR3 is 13 amino acids long. CDR1 LGHNA and CDR2 YSLEER come from the germline V gene. Trimming shortened V by 0 bases and J by 8 bases, and 8 bases separated the two germline ends. CDR3 loop: CASSQEWGDEQFF. The CDR3 coding sequence is TGCGCCAGCAGCCAAGAGTGGGGGGATGAGCAGTTCTTC.

This chain connects TRBV18 to TRBJ2-7; 11 positions agree with TRBD1. CDR3 length: 14 residues. Trimming removed 3 bases from V and 5 bases from J; junction bases left unmatched: 3. Germline assignment: CDR1 KGHSH and CDR2 LQKENI. The CDR3 loop is CASSPGTGGNEQYF. DNA for the CDR3: TGTGCCAGCTCACCGGGGACAGGGGGGAACGAGCAGTACTTC.

V and J are TRBV10-1 and TRBJ2-3; D possibly corresponds to TRBD2 (6 bases). V was trimmed by 3 bases and J by 4 bases, leaving 17 bases between them. Looked up from germline, CDR1 is WNHNN and CDR2 is SYGVQD (reference sequence). The CDR3 loop spans 16 amino acids. CDR3 sequence reads: CASSDAGDSRPDTQYF. In DNA form, the CDR3 reads TGCGCCAGCAGTGACGCCGGGGACTCAAGACCAGATACGCAGTATTTT.

This clone has a handful of counts. The rearrangement joins TRBV3-1 (or the pseudogene TRBV3-2) to TRBJ2-5; maybe TRBD1 (5 bases). Germline CDR1 is LGHDT and CDR2 is YNNKEL (reference sequence). The CDR3 totals 13 residues. V was shortened by 0 bases and J by 7 bases, with 9 bases between the two germline ends. CDR3 in amino acids: CASSQEGERTQYF. The CDR3, as DNA: TGTGCCAGCAGCCAAGAAGGGGAAAGGACCCAGTACTTC.